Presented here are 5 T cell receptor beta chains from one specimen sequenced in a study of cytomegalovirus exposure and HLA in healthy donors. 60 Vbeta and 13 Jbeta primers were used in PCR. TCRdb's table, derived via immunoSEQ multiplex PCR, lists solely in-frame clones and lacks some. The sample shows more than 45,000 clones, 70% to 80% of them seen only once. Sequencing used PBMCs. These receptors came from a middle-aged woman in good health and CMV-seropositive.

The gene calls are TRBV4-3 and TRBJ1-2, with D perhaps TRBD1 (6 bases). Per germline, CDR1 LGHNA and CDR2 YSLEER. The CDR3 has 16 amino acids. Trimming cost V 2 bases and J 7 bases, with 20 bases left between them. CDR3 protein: CASSQSGGRGSGGYTF. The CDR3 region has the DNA TGCGCCAGCAGCCAAAGTGGGGGGAGGGGGTCGGGTGGCTACACCTTC.

CDR3 coding DNA: TGTGCCAGCAGGACGACAGGGCTTAATGGCTACACCTTC. It codes for CASRTTGLNGYTF. The chain joins TRBV28 to TRBJ1-2, with 7 positions matching TRBD1. V gave up 6 bases and J gave up 6 bases; unmatched junction bases: 7. CDR1 is MDHEN and CDR2 is SYDVKM in the germline V gene. The length of the CDR3 is 13 residues.

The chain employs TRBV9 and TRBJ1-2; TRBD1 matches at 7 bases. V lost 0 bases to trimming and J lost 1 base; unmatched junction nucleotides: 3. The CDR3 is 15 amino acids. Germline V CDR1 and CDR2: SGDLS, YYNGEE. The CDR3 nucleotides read TGTGCCAGCAGCGTAGGGCAGGGGGGTAACTATGGCTACACCTTC. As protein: CASSVGQGGNYGYTF.

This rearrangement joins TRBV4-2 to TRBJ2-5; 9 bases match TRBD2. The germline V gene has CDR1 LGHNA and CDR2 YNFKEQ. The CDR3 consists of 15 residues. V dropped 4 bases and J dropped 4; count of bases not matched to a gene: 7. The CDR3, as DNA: TGTGCCAGCAGCCCGACAGCGGGGGGCGCAGAGACCCAGTACTTC. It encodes CASSPTAGGAETQYF.

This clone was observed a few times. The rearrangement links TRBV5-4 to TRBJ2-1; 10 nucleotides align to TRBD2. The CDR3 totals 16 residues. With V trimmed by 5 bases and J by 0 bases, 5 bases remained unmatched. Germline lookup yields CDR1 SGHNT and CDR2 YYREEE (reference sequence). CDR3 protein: CASRNPSGGSYNEQFF. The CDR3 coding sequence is TGTGCCAGCAGGAACCCTAGCGGGGGCTCCTACAATGAGCAGTTCTTC.